Listed below are T cell receptor beta chains from one sample, sequenced in a study of HIV-infected children after antiretroviral therapy interruption. TCRdb re-called the 3' RACE reads through MiXCR, storing one row per CDR3 protein. The data contain some 40,000 distinct CDR3 sequences, approximately 7% of them singletons. This sample comprised CD45RA+ CD4+ T cells from PBMCs, pooled from several time points, obtained from a donor given antiretroviral therapy, either interrupted or continuous. These receptor sequences come from a pool of human donors with HIV. Each CDR3 is given without its conserved first and last residue. Each record gives: D gene, V gene, J gene, CDR3 protein. D genes are given only for firm matches.

.	TRBV7-2	TRBJ1-1	ASSFLAEKAEAF
TRBD1	TRBV20-1	TRBJ2-1	SASGQGGNEQF
TRBD2	TRBV7-8	TRBJ2-1	ASSVSGPYNEQF
TRBD2	TRBV11-2	TRBJ2-3	ASRSLRGGIGDTQY
TRBD1	TRBV4-3	TRBJ1-4	ASSQNPTGSTEKLF
TRBD2	TRBV28	TRBJ2-1	ASTTGELAGYNEQF
.	TRBV4-1	TRBJ2-1	ASSQAPGFSYNEQF
.	TRBV20-1	TRBJ1-5	SARVGDSNQPQH
TRBD1	TRBV2	TRBJ1-1	ASTKDRVTEAF
TRBD2	TRBV7-9	TRBJ2-7	ASSPRTSGNRPYEQY
TRBD1	TRBV4-3	TRBJ2-7	ASSQARDRWYEQY
TRBD1	TRBV4-1	TRBJ1-3	ASSIGPQGTGNTIY
.	TRBV19	TRBJ2-7	ASKDWGSSYEQY
.	TRBV12-3/TRBV12-4	TRBJ1-6	ASSPRQPSYNSPLH
.	TRBV7-9	TRBJ1-3	ASSFFQFTGPRSGNTIY
TRBD1	TRBV6-5	TRBJ2-7	ASSYRGTGIYEQY
TRBD2	TRBV20-1	TRBJ2-3	SAGLADTQY
TRBD2	TRBV5-1	TRBJ2-3	ASSLGASGSTDTQY
TRBD1	TRBV19	TRBJ1-5	ASSIGGGILPQH